One and the same sample provided the 9 T cell receptor beta chains below, sequenced in a study of blood T cell repertoires in COVID-19. Assay: immunoSEQ multiplex PCR; the TCRdb copy retains only in-frame clones and omits some. The data contain approximately 90,000 clones, about nine tenths of them singletons. Sequenced sample: peripheral blood. These receptors all stem from a man in his sixties with acute or convalescent COVID-19.

The V and J genes are TRBV5-6 and TRBJ2-5, with 8 positions matching TRBD1. J lost 5 bases, V lost 2 bases, and 14 bases had no gene match. The CDR3 consists of 17 residues. Germline loops: CDR1 SGHDT, CDR2 YYEEEE. The CDR3 DNA is TGTGCCAGCAGCTTCACGGGACAGGTAGCTTTTGGGGAGACCCAGTACTTC. As protein: CASSFTGQVAFGETQYF.

The rearrangement links TRBV5-1 to TRBJ2-1, with 7 bases matching TRBD1. Per the germline V gene, CDR1 is SGHRS and CDR2 is YFSETQ. V trimming: 0 bases; J trimming: 3 bases; junction bases outside the gene matches: 3. The CDR3 runs to 15 residues. The CDR3 nucleotides are TGCGCCAGCAGCTTGGGACAGGGTATCTACAATGAGCAGTTCTTC. Residues: CASSLGQGIYNEQFF.

The chain links TRBV5-1 to TRBJ1-2; 8 bases line up with TRBD1. The CDR3 loop spans 11 amino acids. V was pared by 4 bases and J by 11 bases, with 4 bases of the junction left unmatched. CDR1 SGHRS and CDR2 YFSETQ come from the germline V gene. CDR3 coding DNA: TGCGCCAGCAGCGAGGACAGGGATTACACCTTC. This gives the protein CASSEDRDYTF.

The chain employs TRBV28 and TRBJ1-6, with D possibly TRBD1 on 5 matching bases. V was trimmed by 4 bases and J by 7 bases, leaving 5 bases between them. The CDR3 consists of 12 residues. Germline-derived CDR1 and CDR2 are MDHEN and SYDVKM. CDR3 in amino acids: CASSSGNSPLHF. The CDR3 DNA reads TGTGCCAGCAGTTCAGGGAATTCACCCCTCCACTTT.

This rearrangement joins TRBV19 to TRBJ1-4; a possible D gene is TRBD1 (5 bases). The germline CDR1 and CDR2 sequences are LNHDA and SQIVND (reference sequence). The CDR3 consists of 17 residues. V lost 9 bases, J lost 4 bases, and 24 bases lay in between. CDR3: CASPRRDPSSGNEKLFF. Written as DNA, the CDR3 is TGTGCCAGCCCCAGGAGGGACCCTAGTTCGGGTAATGAAAAACTGTTTTTT.

The chain uses TRBV5-1 and TRBJ1-6, with 7 nucleotides matching TRBD1. With 3 bases clipped from V and 7 bases from J, the junction kept 7 bases outside the gene matches. The length of the CDR3 is 15 residues. Germline CDR1 is SGHRS and CDR2 is YFSETQ. In DNA form, the CDR3 reads TGCGCCAGCAGCTATACCGGGACAGCAAATTCACCCCTCCACTTT. Its translation is CASSYTGTANSPLHF. The entire variable domain, with the rest obtained from reference TRBV5-1 and TRBJ1-6, is as follows: KAGVTQTPRYLIKTRGQQVTLSCSPISGHRSVSWYQQTPGQGLQFLFEYFSETQRNKGNFPGRFSGRQFSNSRSEMNVSTLELGDSALYLCASSYTGTANSPLHFGNGTRLTVT.

The chain carries TRBV6-1 and TRBJ1-3, with no clear D. This CDR3 has 17 amino acids. Germline CDR1 is MNHNS and CDR2 is SASEGT. V dropped 3 bases and J dropped 0 bases, with 15 bases sitting between them. Here the CDR3 DNA reads TGTGCCAGCAGTGAGAGTGCCTCCCTGAGCTCTGGAAACACCATATATTTT. Its translation is CASSESASLSSGNTIYF.

V gene TRBV12-3 or TRBV12-4 combines with J gene TRBJ1-5, with D possibly TRBD1 on 6 matching bases. The CDR3 contains 13 residues. The V and J ends lost 5 bases and 11 bases respectively, with 16 bases between them. Here the CDR3 reads CASSPSPEGAQHF. CDR3 DNA sequence: TGTGCCAGCAGTCCGAGTCCCGAGGGGGCCCAGCATTTT.

This clone has a single count. This chain connects TRBV11-3 to TRBJ2-1; 12 bases agree with TRBD2. CDR3 size: 15 residues. The junction had 4 bases not matched to a gene; V was cut back by 5 bases and J by 5 bases. Germline V CDR1 and CDR2: SGHNT, YENEEA. CDR3 DNA sequence: TGTGCCAGCAGCATCACTAGCGGGAGGAACAATGAGCAGTTCTTC. It codes for CASSITSGRNNEQFF.